The clone carrying this TCR beta chain has a single count. The entry originates in a study of blood T cell repertoires in COVID-19. At the level of the study: The United States, Italy and Spain were the sources of the acute and convalescent COVID-19 samples. The cDNA or gDNA used as material had been derived from T cells, B-cell-depleted T cells, or PBMCs.

After removal of 3 bases from V and 3 bases from J, the junction contained 8 bases not matched to a gene. Germline V lookup: CDR1 SGHNT, CDR2 YYREEE (reference sequence). The CDR3 consists of 15 residues. Study processing details: Estimation of nucleated cell counts relied on the amplification of reference gene primers. TCRdb's copy holds only in-frame clones and misses some; the assay was immunoSEQ multiplex PCR. The V and J calls and clone size were taken over from that table, and D and trimming were inferred from the DNA. The table includes approximately 150,000 clones, around four fifths detected once.

The sequenced material came from peripheral blood. This receptor was taken from a woman in her 70s who had recovered from COVID-19. This chain uses TRBV5-4 with TRBJ2-5; TRBD1 matches 7 bases. The CDR3 loop reads CASSSQGTAEETQYF. CDR3 bases: TGTGCCAGCAGCTCCCAGGGGACAGCCGAAGAGACCCAGTACTTC.